This T cell receptor beta chain was profiled in a study of T cells expressing NK-cell markers (dated by TCRdb to about 2020). About the full investigation: Seven to nine donors provided sorted CD3+CD56+NKG2C+, CD3+CD56+NKG2C- and CD3+CD56-NKG2C+ T-cell subsets, whose TCR beta-chain repertoires were profiled. Among the eight sequenced donors, only one was HCMV-seronegative, while the other seven were HCMV-seropositive. The eight sequenced donors were randomly selected healthy volunteers, three men and five women. Sequencing of the libraries produced 2 x 150 bp reads on Illumina HiSeq 2000/2500, MiSeq or NextSeq.

HCMV serostatus was determined by detecting HCMV-specific IgG in serum with a commercial ELISA kit. Peripheral blood mononuclear cells were isolated from blood by Ficoll density gradient centrifugation. CDR1 and CDR2 (SEHNR, FQNEAQ) derive from the germline V gene (reference sequence). Inclusive of the bounding cysteine and phenylalanine, the CDR3 is 17 residues long. DNA is not on record. Overall study results and their limits: Whether the expanded NKG2C-expressing T cell clones were specific for HCMV antigens was left unclear. In six donors, the dominant CD3+CD56+NKG2C+ clonotypes were among the top 10 CD8+ clonotypes and accounted for roughly 1.0-8% of CD8+ T cells. Those dominant clonotypes were again the most abundant among CD3+CD56-NKG2C+ cells in a few donors, at 28.3-60.1%.

Sequenced using an Illumina HiSeq 2000. TCR beta cDNA libraries were prepared using 5'RACE template switching, which introduced a universal primer site and unique molecular identifiers. Synthesis of cDNA was primed from the TCR beta constant segment and was followed by two consecutive PCR amplification steps. In the original analysis: MIGEC handled demultiplexing of the reads and grouping by UMI, while MiTCR was used to assemble and quantify clonotypes. Only TCR cDNA sequences supported by at least two reads were kept to exclude erroneous sequences. The tcR package was used for downstream repertoire analysis, and clonotypes were matched across fractions by CDR3 nucleotide sequence plus V segment. VDJmatch was used to annotate antigen specificity against VDJdb, with one amino acid substitution in CDR3 permitted. Through TCRdb reprocessing, the reads give one entry per CDR3 protein sequence; DNA is omitted. These V and J calls derive from TCRdb rather than the authors' analysis. The table for this sample records about 550,000 distinct CDR3 sequences. Jointly, the top ten make up around 4% of the sample.

A note on this clonotype: It lacks a known antigen.

This sequence was found in a young man in good health. Donor details come from another sample of the same person, matched by shared clones. Sequencing was performed on blood T cells: a sorted CD56 or NKG2C T cell subset, CD4+ or CD8+ T cells, or bulk PBMC T cells (not recorded which). The chain is encoded by TRBV7-9 joined to TRBJ2-3; no DNA is available, so the TRBD2 call from TCRdb remains unchecked. The CDR3 protein is CASSLEASGRSTDTQYF.